This T cell receptor beta chain derives from a study of cytomegalovirus exposure and HLA in healthy donors. Background on the study: The Caucasian-associated ancestry cluster held around four fifths of 398 genotyped donors. Study outcomes and limitations: Among CMV-associated TCR beta chains, most appeared HLA-restricted in a later analysis.

Note on this clone: Its matching antigen is unknown.

The CDR3 is 16 amino acids. Germline V CDR1 and CDR2: SGHDT, YYEEEE. Trimming pared 4 bases from V and 0 bases from J, leaving 14 bases between. Primers included in the PCR were 60 Vbeta and 13 Jbeta primers. The table came from immunoSEQ multiplex PCR; TCRdb's copy has only in-frame clones and leaves some out. The sample contains approximately 61,000 clones, under 85% of which appear only once. V gene TRBV5-6 combines with J gene TRBJ1-3; D not certain. The sequencing input was PBMCs. The sequence came from a man aged 50 to 59 in good health and CMV-seropositive. The CDR3 spells CASSPTTRGSGNTIYF. As DNA, the CDR3 is TGTGCCAGCAGCCCGACTACCCGCGGCTCTGGAAACACCATATATTTT.